Below, 8 T cell receptor beta chains from the same sample are listed, as sequenced in a study of blood T cell repertoires in COVID-19. Clones were sequenced by immunoSEQ multiplex PCR, and TCRdb holds only the in-frame ones, with some missing. The table has approximately 250,000 clones, approximately 86% seen once; the top ten hold around 5%. The source material was peripheral blood. Receptors originate from a woman aged 55-70 years with COVID-19, enrolled during active disease.

The rearrangement links TRBV5-5 to TRBJ2-5; 9 nucleotides align to TRBD1. The germline CDR1 and CDR2 sequences are SGHKS and YYEKEE (reference sequence). The CDR3 is made up of 16 amino acids. Germline trimming cut 4 bases from V and 5 bases from J; bases unmatched to any gene: 12. The CDR3 DNA reads as TGTGCCAGCAGCCGGAGTACAGGGGGCTTAGGGGAGACCCAGTACTTC. The encoded protein is CASSRSTGGLGETQYF.

The genes are TRBV10-3 and TRBJ2-7; 10 bases are shared with TRBD2. Germline V gives CDR1 ENHRY, CDR2 SYGVKD. This CDR3 region has 18 residues. Unmatched junction bases numbered 25, after V lost 10 bases and J lost 7 bases. In DNA form, the CDR3 reads TGTGCCACCCGCATCCGAGACGGGGGCAGCGGGAGGGTAGGGGAGCAGTACTTC. Residues: CATRIRDGGSGRVGEQYF.

The V and J genes are TRBV12-3 or TRBV12-4 and TRBJ1-1, with a tentative D call TRBD1 (5 bases). This CDR3 is 11 amino acids long. Trimming stripped 11 bases from V and 6 bases from J, with 13 bases between. The CDR3 spells CAAAVGPEAFF. The CDR3 nucleotides read TGTGCCGCAGCAGTGGGGCCTGAAGCTTTCTTT.

This chain connects TRBV7-9 to TRBJ2-7, with a weak D call TRBD1 (5 bases). Trimming left V 6 bases short and J 1 base short, with 13 bases between. This CDR3 is built from 14 residues. CDR1 SEHNR and CDR2 FQNEAQ come from the germline V gene (reference sequence). CDR3 sequence (DNA): TGTGCCAGCAGTCTAAGTAGGGGATCCTACGAGCAGTACTTC. Its translation is CASSLSRGSYEQYF.

The sample holds a few counts of this clone. The V and J genes are TRBV3-1 (or the pseudogene TRBV3-2) and TRBJ2-7, with a tentative D call TRBD2 (5 bases). With 4 bases removed from V and 2 bases from J, the gap between germline ends came to 18 bases. CDR1 and CDR2 from the germline V gene are LGHDT and YNNKEL (reference sequence). The CDR3 contains 16 residues. The CDR3 DNA sequence: TGTGCCAGCAGCCCCAGTTTTTCGGGGAGTACCTACGAGCAGTACTTC. Residues: CASSPSFSGSTYEQYF.

The rearrangement links TRBV7-2 to TRBJ2-1, with 11 bases fitting TRBD2. The J segment lost 8 bases and the V segment lost 4 bases, leaving 7 bases of the junction unmatched. Germline assignment: CDR1 SGHTA and CDR2 FQGNSA. The length of the CDR3 is 15 residues. The CDR3 loop is CASSSTSGSSDEQFF. Here the CDR3 DNA reads TGTGCCAGCAGCTCCACTAGCGGGAGTTCTGATGAGCAGTTCTTC. Full variable domain (outside the CDR3, taken from reference TRBV7-2 and TRBJ2-1): GAGVSQSPSNKVTEKGKDVELRCDPISGHTALYWYRQSLGQGLEFLIYFQGNSAPDKSGLPSDRFSAERTGGSVSTLTIQRTQQEDSAVYLCASSSTSGSSDEQFFGPGTRLTVL.

This chain connects TRBV27 to TRBJ2-1; 10 positions agree with TRBD1. With V trimmed by 3 bases and J by 7 bases, 9 bases remained unmatched. Germline assignment: CDR1 MNHEY and CDR2 SMNVEV (reference sequence). The CDR3 extends over 16 amino acids. CDR3 nucleotides: TGTGCCAGCAGTTTCCTCCGGGACAGGGGTGTGAATGAGCAGTTCTTC. Encoded protein: CASSFLRDRGVNEQFF.

This sequence joins TRBV29-1 and TRBJ2-1, with 9 bases aligning to TRBD1. CDR1 and CDR2 from the germline V gene are SQVTM and ANQGSEA. The CDR3 totals 15 residues. V lost 6 bases and J lost 4; bases outside the gene matches: 10. For the CDR3, the DNA is TGCAGCGTCCCCACAGGGGGCCTACATTACAATGAGCAGTTCTTC. Protein sequence: CSVPTGGLHYNEQFF.